This TCR beta chain is drawn from a study of PD-L1 blockade in urothelial cancer. The V and J ends lost 6 bases and 2 bases, in that order; junction bases with no gene match: 5. The CDR3 runs 13 residues. Germline V CDR1 and CDR2: SQVTM, ANQGSEA. Sample time point: pretreatment peripheral blood. TCRdb keeps only in-frame clones here, not all; method: immunoSEQ multiplex PCR. The profile shows about 76,000 clones, 85% to 90% of them singletons. The sequencing here drew on PBMCs, taken around atezolizumab (anti-PD-L1) treatment. This sequence joins TRBV29-1 and TRBJ2-7, with 9 nucleotides matching TRBD1. The origin of this receptor is a man between 65 and 85 years old with urothelial cancer. CDR3 region: CSVARTGAYEQYF. The DNA for the CDR3 is TGCAGCGTGGCCAGGACAGGGGCCTACGAGCAGTACTTC.